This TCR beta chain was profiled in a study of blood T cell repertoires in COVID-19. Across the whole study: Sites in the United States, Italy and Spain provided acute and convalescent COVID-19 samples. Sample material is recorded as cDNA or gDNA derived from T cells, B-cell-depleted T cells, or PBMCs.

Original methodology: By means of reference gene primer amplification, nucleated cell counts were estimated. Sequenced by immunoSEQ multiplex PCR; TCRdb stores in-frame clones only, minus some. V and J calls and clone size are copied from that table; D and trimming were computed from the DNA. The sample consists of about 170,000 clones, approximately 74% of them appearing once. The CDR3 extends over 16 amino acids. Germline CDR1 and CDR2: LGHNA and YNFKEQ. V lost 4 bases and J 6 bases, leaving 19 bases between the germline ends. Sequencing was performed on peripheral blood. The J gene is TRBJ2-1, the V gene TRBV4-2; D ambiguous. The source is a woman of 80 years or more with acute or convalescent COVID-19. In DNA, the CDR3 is TGTGCCAGCAGCCCCACCGGGTACTCCAGCATCAATGAGCAGTTCTTC. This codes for CASSPTGYSSINEQFF.